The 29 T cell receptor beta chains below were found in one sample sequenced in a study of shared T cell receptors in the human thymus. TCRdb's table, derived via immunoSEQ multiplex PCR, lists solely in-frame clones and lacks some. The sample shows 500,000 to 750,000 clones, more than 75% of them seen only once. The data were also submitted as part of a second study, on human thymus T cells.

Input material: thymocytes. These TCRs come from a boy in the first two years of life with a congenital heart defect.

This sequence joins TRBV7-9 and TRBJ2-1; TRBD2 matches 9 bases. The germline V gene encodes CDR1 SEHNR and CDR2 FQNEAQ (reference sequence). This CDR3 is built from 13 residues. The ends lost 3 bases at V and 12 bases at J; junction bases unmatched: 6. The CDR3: CASSLAGGPGQFF. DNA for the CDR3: TGTGCCAGCAGCTTGGCGGGAGGGCCCGGGCAGTTCTTC.

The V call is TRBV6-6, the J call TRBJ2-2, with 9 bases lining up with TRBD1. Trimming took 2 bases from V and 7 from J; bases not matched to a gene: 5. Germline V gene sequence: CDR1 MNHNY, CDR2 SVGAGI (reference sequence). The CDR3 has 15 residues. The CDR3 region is CASSYVTGGSGELFF. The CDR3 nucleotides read TGTGCCAGCAGTTACGTGACAGGGGGGAGCGGGGAGCTGTTTTTT.

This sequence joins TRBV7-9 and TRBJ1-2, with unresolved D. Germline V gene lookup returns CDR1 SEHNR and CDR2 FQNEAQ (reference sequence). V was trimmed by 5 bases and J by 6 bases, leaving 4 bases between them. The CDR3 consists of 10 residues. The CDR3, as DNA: TGTGCCAGCAGCCAGGATGGCTACACCTTC. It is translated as CASSQDGYTF.

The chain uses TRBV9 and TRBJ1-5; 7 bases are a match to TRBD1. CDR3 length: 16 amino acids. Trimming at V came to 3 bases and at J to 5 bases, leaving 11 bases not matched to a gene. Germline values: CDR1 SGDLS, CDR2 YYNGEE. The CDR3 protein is CASSEGPGGDYQPQHF. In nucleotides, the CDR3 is TGTGCCAGCAGCGAGGGCCCAGGGGGAGACTATCAGCCCCAGCATTTT.

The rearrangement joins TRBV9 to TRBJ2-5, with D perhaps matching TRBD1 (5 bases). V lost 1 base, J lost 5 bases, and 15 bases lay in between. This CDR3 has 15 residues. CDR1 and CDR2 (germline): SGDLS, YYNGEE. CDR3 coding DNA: TGTGCCAGCAGCGTATTAAAAGACAGTTGGGAGACCCAGTACTTC. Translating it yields CASSVLKDSWETQYF.

CDR3 sequence: CASSQGLNGNEQYF. The CDR3 DNA is TGTGCCAGCAGCCAGGGACTGAACGGGAACGAGCAGTACTTC. J is TRBJ2-7 and V is TRBV5-5, with a tentative D call TRBD2 (6 bases). The length of the CDR3 is 14 residues. Trimming removed 4 bases at V and 5 bases at J, with 16 bases between. Germline loops: CDR1 SGHKS, CDR2 YYEKEE (reference sequence).

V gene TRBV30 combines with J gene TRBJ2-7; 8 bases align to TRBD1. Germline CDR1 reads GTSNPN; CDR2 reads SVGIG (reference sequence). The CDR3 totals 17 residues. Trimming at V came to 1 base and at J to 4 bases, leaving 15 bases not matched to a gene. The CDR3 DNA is TGTGCCTGGAGTGACCCTCCCCGACTAAGACAGGGGTACGAGCAGTACTTC. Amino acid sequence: CAWSDPPRLRQGYEQYF.

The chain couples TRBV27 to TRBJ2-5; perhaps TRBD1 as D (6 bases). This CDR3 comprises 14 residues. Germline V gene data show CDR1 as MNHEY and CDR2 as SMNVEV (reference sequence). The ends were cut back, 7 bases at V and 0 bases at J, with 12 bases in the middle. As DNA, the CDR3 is TGTGCCAGCAACCCCCGGGACAACCAAGAGACCCAGTACTTC. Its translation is CASNPRDNQETQYF.

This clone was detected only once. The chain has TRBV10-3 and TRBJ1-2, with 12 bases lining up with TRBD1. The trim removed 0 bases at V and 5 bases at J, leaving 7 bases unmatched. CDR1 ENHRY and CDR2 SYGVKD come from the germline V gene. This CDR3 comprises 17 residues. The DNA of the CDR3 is TGTGCCATCAGTGAGTCCGGGACAGGGGGCCCATATTATGGCTACACCTTC. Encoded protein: CAISESGTGGPYYGYTF.

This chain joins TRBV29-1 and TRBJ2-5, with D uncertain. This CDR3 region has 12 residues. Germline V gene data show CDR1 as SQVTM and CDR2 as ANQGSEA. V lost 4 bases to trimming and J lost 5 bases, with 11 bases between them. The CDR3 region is CSVVAPTETQYF. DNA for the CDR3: TGCAGCGTTGTGGCCCCAACCGAGACCCAGTACTTC.

The CDR3 DNA is TGCAGCGTTGAAGATCTTCCGGGAGAAGAGACCCAGTACTTC. This sequence encodes CSVEDLPGEETQYF. The chain uses TRBV29-1 and TRBJ2-5; weak D call: TRBD2 (6 bases). The CDR3 is made up of 14 amino acids. V lost 0 bases and J 3 bases, leaving 11 bases between the germline ends. Per germline, CDR1 SQVTM and CDR2 ANQGSEA.

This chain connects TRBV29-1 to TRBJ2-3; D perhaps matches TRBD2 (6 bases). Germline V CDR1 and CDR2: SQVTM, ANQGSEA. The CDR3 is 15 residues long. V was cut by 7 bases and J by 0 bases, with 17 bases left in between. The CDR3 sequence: CSAFKAGTSTDTQYF. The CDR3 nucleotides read TGCAGCGCCTTCAAGGCGGGGACTAGCACAGATACGCAGTATTTT.

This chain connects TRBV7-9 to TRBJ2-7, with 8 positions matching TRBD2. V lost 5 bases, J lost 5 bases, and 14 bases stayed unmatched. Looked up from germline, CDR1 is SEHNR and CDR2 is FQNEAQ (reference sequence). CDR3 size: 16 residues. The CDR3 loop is CASSGKRETAVHEQYF. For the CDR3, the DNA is TGTGCCAGCAGCGGGAAGCGGGAGACCGCCGTCCACGAGCAGTACTTC.

CDR3 in DNA: TGTGCCAGCAGTGGACTAGCGGGAGTGTCCTACAATGAGCAGTTCTTC. Protein product: CASSGLAGVSYNEQFF. V is TRBV25-1 and J is TRBJ2-1, with TRBD2 identical over 12 bases. The CDR3 extends over 16 amino acids. The germline V gene has CDR1 MGHDK and CDR2 SYGVNS. The V segment lost 4 bases and the J segment 1 base; nucleotides outside the gene matches: 2.

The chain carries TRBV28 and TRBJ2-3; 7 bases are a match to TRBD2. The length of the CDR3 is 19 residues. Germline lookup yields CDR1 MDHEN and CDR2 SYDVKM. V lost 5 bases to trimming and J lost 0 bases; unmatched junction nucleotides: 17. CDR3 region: CASSARRGTGGRSTDTQYF. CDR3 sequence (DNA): TGTGCCAGCAGTGCCCGAAGAGGGACTGGCGGGAGAAGCACAGATACGCAGTATTTT.

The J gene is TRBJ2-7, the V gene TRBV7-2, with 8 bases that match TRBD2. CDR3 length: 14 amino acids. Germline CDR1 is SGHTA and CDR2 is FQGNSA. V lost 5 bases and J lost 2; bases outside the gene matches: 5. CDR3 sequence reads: CASSPPTSAYEQYF. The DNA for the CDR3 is TGTGCCAGCAGCCCACCGACTAGCGCCTACGAGCAGTACTTC.

CDR3: CASTRDSGHEQYF. The CDR3 bases are TGTGCCAGCACCCGAGACAGTGGCCACGAGCAGTACTTC. The chain has TRBV6-5 and TRBJ2-7; TRBD1 might be the D (5 bases). The V gene's germline CDR1 is MNHEY and CDR2 SVGAGI. This CDR3 region has 13 residues. V dropped 7 bases and J dropped 5 bases, with 15 bases sitting between them.

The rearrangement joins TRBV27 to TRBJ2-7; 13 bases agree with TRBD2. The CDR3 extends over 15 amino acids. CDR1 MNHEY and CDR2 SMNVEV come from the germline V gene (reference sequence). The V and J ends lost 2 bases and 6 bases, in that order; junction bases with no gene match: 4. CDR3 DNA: TGTGCCAGCAGTTTACGGACTAGCGGGAGTCGCGAGCAGTACTTC. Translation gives CASSLRTSGSREQYF.

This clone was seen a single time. The CDR3: CASSPEGGKGISEAFF. The CDR3 DNA reads as TGTGCCAGCAGCCCAGAGGGGGGGAAGGGGATTTCTGAAGCTTTCTTT. The chain links TRBV11-3 to TRBJ1-1; D perhaps matches TRBD1 (6 bases). Germline assignment: CDR1 SGHNT and CDR2 YENEEA. This CDR3 comprises 16 residues. V gave up 5 bases and J gave up 6 bases, with 22 bases separating them.

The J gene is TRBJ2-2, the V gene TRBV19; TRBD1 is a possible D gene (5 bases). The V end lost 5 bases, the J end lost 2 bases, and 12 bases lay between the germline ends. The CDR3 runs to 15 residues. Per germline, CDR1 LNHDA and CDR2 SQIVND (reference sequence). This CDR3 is CASSSRQKNTGELFF. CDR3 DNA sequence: TGTGCCAGTAGTTCCCGACAGAAAAACACCGGGGAGCTGTTTTTT.

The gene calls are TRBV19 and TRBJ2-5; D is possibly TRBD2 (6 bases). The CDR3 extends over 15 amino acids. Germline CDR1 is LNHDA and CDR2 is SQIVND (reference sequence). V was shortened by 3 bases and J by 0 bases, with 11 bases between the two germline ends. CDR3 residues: CASSIAGTYQETQYF. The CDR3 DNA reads TGTGCCAGTAGTATCGCGGGGACTTACCAAGAGACCCAGTACTTC.

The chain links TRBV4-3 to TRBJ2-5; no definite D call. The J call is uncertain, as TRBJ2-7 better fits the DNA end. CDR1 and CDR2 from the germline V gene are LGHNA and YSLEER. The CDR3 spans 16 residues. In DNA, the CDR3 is TGCGCCAGCAGCCCCCGTCCCGGAGCGTTGAGATACGAGCAGTACTTC. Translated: CASSPRPGALRYEQYF.

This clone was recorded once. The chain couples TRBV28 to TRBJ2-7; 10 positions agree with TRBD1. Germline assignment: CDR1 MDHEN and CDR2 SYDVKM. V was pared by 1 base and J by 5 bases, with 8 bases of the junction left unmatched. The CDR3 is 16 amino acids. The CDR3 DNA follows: TGTGCCAGCAGTTTATTGGGTTGGGACAGGGGTCACGAGCAGTACTTC. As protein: CASSLLGWDRGHEQYF.

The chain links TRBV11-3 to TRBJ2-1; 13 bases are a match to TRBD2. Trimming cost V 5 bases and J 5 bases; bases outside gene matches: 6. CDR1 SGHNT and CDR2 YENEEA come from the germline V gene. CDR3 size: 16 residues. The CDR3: CASSRHGLAGDNEQFF. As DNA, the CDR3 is TGTGCCAGCAGCCGTCATGGACTAGCGGGAGACAATGAGCAGTTCTTC.

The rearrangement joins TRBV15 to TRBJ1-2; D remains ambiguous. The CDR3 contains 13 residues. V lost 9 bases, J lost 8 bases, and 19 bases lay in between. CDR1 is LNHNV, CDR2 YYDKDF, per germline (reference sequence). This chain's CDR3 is CATSMVVTGGYTF. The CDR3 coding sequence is TGTGCCACGTCCATGGTGGTGACGGGGGGCTACACCTTC.

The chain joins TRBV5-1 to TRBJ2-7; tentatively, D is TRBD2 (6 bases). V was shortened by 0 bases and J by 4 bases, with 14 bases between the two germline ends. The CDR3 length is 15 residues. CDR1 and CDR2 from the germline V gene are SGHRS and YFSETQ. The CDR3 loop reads CASSLGGGMDYEQYF. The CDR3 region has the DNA TGCGCCAGCAGCTTGGGAGGCGGGATGGATTACGAGCAGTACTTC.

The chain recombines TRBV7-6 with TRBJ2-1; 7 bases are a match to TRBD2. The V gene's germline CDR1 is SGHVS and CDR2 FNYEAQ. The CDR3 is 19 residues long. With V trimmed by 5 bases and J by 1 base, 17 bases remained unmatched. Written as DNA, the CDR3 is TGTGCCAGCAGCCCCTCCTTGGGGGGGGAGGGAGGATCCTACAATGAGCAGTTCTTC. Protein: CASSPSLGGEGGSYNEQFF. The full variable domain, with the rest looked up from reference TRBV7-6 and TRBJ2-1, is GAGVSQSPRYKVTKRGQDVALRCDPISGHVSLYWYRQALGQGPEFLTYFNYEAQQDKSGLPNDRFSAERPEGSISTLTIQRTEQRDSAMYRCASSPSLGGEGGSYNEQFFGPGTRLTVL.

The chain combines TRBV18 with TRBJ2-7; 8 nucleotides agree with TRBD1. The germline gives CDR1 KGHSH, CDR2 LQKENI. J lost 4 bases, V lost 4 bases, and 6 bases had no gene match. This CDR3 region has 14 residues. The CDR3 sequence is CASSHRGDRYEQYF. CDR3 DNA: TGTGCCAGCTCACACAGGGGGGATCGGTACGAGCAGTACTTC. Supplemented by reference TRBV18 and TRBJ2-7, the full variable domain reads NAGVMQNPRHLVRRRGQEARLRCSPMKGHSHVYWYRQLPEEGLKFMVYLQKENIIDESGMPKERFSAEFPKEGPSILRIQQVVRGDSAAYFCASSHRGDRYEQYFGPGTRLTVT.

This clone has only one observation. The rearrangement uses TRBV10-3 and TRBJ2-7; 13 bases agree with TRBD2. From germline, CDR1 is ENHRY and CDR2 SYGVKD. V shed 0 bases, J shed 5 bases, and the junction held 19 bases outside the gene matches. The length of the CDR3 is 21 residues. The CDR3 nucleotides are TGTGCCATCAGTGAGTCGGGCCCAACTAGCGGGAGGGCCACTGGGCAAGACGAGCAGTACTTC. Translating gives CAISESGPTSGRATGQDEQYF.